This is a list of T cell receptor beta chains from one sample in a study of tumor-infiltrating lymphocytes in oesophageal squamous cell carcinoma. Each CDR3 protein is one row after TCRdb ran MiXCR on the PCR reads. The table shows 23,000 or so distinct CDR3 sequences, with approximately 35% occurring only once. Material: esophageal tumor tissue. These receptor sequences come from a female donor with esophageal squamous cell carcinoma. Both conserved end residues are part of each CDR3. A D gene is named only where the DNA matches it firmly. Expanded clones get a size class; other rows say once, few or many, or leave the size out.

j_call | clone_size | v_call | d_call | cdr3_aa | cdr3_nt
TRBJ2-1 | - | TRBV7-2 | - | CASSTPGGRYNEQFF | TGTGCCAGCAGCACCCCAGGCGGGCGGTACAATGAGCAGTTCTTC
TRBJ1-1 | many | TRBV28 | - | CASSTTRLNTEAFF | TGTGCCAGCAGTACCACCAGGCTGAACACTGAAGCTTTCTTT
TRBJ2-2 | - | TRBV7-3 | TRBD1 | CASSFRGQGGELFF | TGTGCCAGCAGCTTCAGGGGGCAGGGCGGGGAGCTGTTTTTT
TRBJ2-4 | large | TRBV7-6 | - | CASSLCQTPKNIQYF | TGTGCCAGCAGCTTATGCCAGACCCCCAAAAACATTCAGTACTTC
TRBJ2-5 | once | TRBV24-1 | - | CATSAVGETQYF | TGTGCCACCAGTGCCGTGGGAGAGACCCAGTACTTC
TRBJ2-7 | medium-sized | TRBV12-3/TRBV12-4 | - | CASSLGTLSYEQYF | TGTGCCAGCAGTTTAGGGACTCTTTCCTACGAGCAGTACTTC
TRBJ1-4 | medium-sized | TRBV7-9 | TRBD1 | CASSTDRGREKLFF | TGTGCCAGCAGCACGGACAGGGGGAGGGAAAAACTGTTTTTT
TRBJ2-1 | medium-sized | TRBV11-1 | - | CASSRTGTNNYNEQFF | TGTGCCAGCAGCCGTACCGGGACAAATAACTACAATGAGCAGTTCTTC
TRBJ1-5 | medium-sized | TRBV7-9 | - | CASRRDNQPQHF | TGTGCCAGCCGGAGGGACAATCAGCCCCAGCATTTT
TRBJ2-5 | many | TRBV3-1 | TRBD2 | CASSWGLGTSGRETQYF | TGTGCCAGCAGCTGGGGTCTCGGGACTAGCGGGAGAGAGACCCAGTACTTC
TRBJ1-4 | many | TRBV27 | - | CASSLGGDFEKLFF | TGTGCCAGCAGTTTAGGGGGAGACTTTGAAAAACTGTTTTTT
TRBJ2-1 | many | TRBV27 | - | CASSLWETSYNEQFF | TGTGCCAGCAGTTTATGGGAAACTTCCTACAATGAGCAGTTCTTC
TRBJ2-1 | few | TRBV7-6 | TRBD2 | CASSLEAGGYNEQFF | TGTGCCAGCAGCTTAGAGGCGGGAGGGTACAATGAGCAGTTCTTC
TRBJ2-5 | - | TRBV5-1 | - | CASSPLYGGDSQETQYF | TGCGCCAGCAGCCCGTTGTATGGAGGGGACTCCCAAGAGACCCAGTACTTC
TRBJ1-3 | many | TRBV7-2 | - | CASSVIVGSGNTIYF | TGTGCCAGCAGCGTCATCGTGGGTTCTGGAAACACCATATATTTT
TRBJ2-7 | - | TRBV6-1 | TRBD2 | CASRPLAGVRNEQYF | TGTGCCAGCAGACCCCTAGCGGGAGTTCGCAATGAGCAGTACTTC
TRBJ1-1 | many | TRBV10-2 | - | CASLRDSRGEAFF | TGCGCCAGCCTGAGGGACTCGAGGGGGGAAGCTTTCTTT
TRBJ1-6 | - | TRBV19 | - | CASSPYRVDSGSPLHF | TGTGCCAGCTCTCCATACCGGGTCGACAGCGGTTCACCCCTCCACTTT
TRBJ2-3 | many | TRBV5-4 | - | CASSLQGTDTQYF | TGTGCCAGCAGCTTACAGGGAACAGATACGCAGTATTTT
TRBJ2-2 | - | TRBV7-2 | TRBD2 | CASSFRTSGGNTGELFF | TGTGCCAGCAGCTTCAGGACTAGCGGAGGGAACACCGGGGAGCTGTTTTTT
TRBJ1-1 | - | TRBV9 | - | CASSERGSTEAFF | TGTGCCAGCAGCGAGAGGGGGAGCACTGAAGCTTTCTTT
TRBJ2-1 | - | TRBV11-3 | TRBD2 | CASSYISSGRNDEQFF | TGTGCCAGCAGCTACATTAGCAGCGGGAGAAACGATGAGCAGTTCTTC
TRBJ1-1 | - | TRBV18 | TRBD1 | CASSPPGQARTEAFF | TGTGCCAGCTCACCCCCGGGACAGGCGCGGACTGAAGCTTTCTTT
TRBJ2-7 | - | TRBV7-6 | - | CASRAPGPNREQYF | TGTGCCAGCAGGGCGCCAGGGCCCAATAGGGAGCAGTACTTC
TRBJ1-1 | medium-sized | TRBV12-3/TRBV12-4 | - | CASSFPGVKTEAFF | TGTGCCAGCAGTTTCCCAGGGGTTAAGACTGAAGCTTTCTTT
TRBJ2-5 | - | TRBV4-1 | - | CASSQDPADQETQYF | TGCGCCAGCAGCCAAGATCCGGCAGATCAAGAGACCCAGTACTTC
TRBJ2-5 | - | TRBV6-5 | TRBD1 | CASRAGGQETQYF | TGTGCCAGCAGAGCAGGGGGCCAAGAGACCCAGTACTTC
TRBJ2-5 | - | TRBV5-1 | - | CASSAGGRQSTQYF | TGCGCCAGCAGCGCTGGGGGACGGCAGTCGACCCAGTACTTC
TRBJ2-1 | - | TRBV11-2 | - | CASSFSGGAGYNEQFF | TGTGCCAGCAGCTTTAGTGGGGGCGCGGGATACAATGAGCAGTTCTTC
TRBJ1-2 | - | TRBV27 | - | CASSLRGSGGFNYGYTF | TGTGCCAGCAGTTTAAGGGGTTCAGGAGGGTTCAACTATGGCTACACCTTC
TRBJ2-7 | many | TRBV10-2 | - | CASSESVQIAYEQYF | TGCGCCAGCAGTGAGTCAGTGCAGATAGCATACGAGCAGTACTTC
TRBJ1-4 | - | TRBV10-3 | TRBD1 | CAISEDRDKLFF | TGTGCCATCAGTGAGGACAGGGACAAACTGTTTTTT
TRBJ2-7 | many | TRBV5-4 | TRBD2 | CASSETSASYEQYF | TGTGCCAGCAGCGAAACTAGCGCCTCCTACGAGCAGTACTTC
TRBJ2-7 | many | TRBV10-2 | - | CASSGDGYEQYF | TGCGCCAGCAGCGGGGACGGCTACGAGCAGTACTTC
TRBJ1-1 | - | TRBV20-1 | - | CSARDLTVRTNTEAFF | TGCAGTGCTAGAGACCTAACCGTCCGGACGAACACTGAAGCTTTCTTT
TRBJ1-1 | many | TRBV5-6 | - | CASSPQLNTEAFF | TGTGCCAGCAGCCCACAGTTGAACACTGAAGCTTTCTTT
TRBJ2-5 | - | TRBV24-1 | - | CATSDSETQYF | TGTGCCACCAGTGATTCCGAGACCCAGTACTTC
TRBJ2-1 | many | TRBV10-2 | - | CASRSELEFSGNEQFF | TGCGCCAGCAGGTCAGAGTTGGAATTTTCCGGCAATGAGCAGTTCTTC
TRBJ1-1 | - | TRBV7-2 | - | CASSLQGVTDTEAFF | TGTGCCAGCAGCTTACAAGGTGTGACGGACACTGAAGCTTTCTTT
TRBJ1-2 | many | TRBV6-6 | - | CASSYGLSDGPWGYTF | TGTGCCAGCAGTTACGGGTTAAGTGACGGTCCTTGGGGCTACACCTTC
TRBJ1-1 | - | TRBV9 | TRBD1 | CASSLHRTGLTEAFF | TGTGCCAGCAGCCTTCATCGGACAGGGCTAACTGAAGCTTTCTTT
TRBJ2-7 | many | TRBV6-1 | - | CASSARDGTGNEQYF | TGTGCCAGCAGTGCCCGGGACGGGACTGGCAATGAGCAGTACTTC
TRBJ1-2 | - | TRBV11-3 | - | CASSLGDSGYTF | TGTGCCAGCAGCTTAGGGGATTCCGGCTACACCTTC
TRBJ2-1 | - | TRBV12-3/TRBV12-4 | - | CASYQASYNEQFF | TGTGCCAGCTACCAGGCCTCCTACAATGAGCAGTTCTTC
TRBJ1-5 | many | TRBV11-2 | - | CASSSVEQGQPQHF | TGTGCCAGCAGCTCTGTTGAACAGGGACAGCCCCAGCATTTT
TRBJ2-4 | - | TRBV6-1 | TRBD2 | CASSETSGGANIQYF | TGTGCCAGCAGTGAGACTAGCGGGGGGGCCAACATTCAGTACTTC
TRBJ2-4 | many | TRBV10-1 | - | CASSQQGAKNIQYF | TGCGCCAGCAGCCAACAGGGAGCCAAAAACATTCAGTACTTC
TRBJ1-5 | - | TRBV5-1 | TRBD1 | CASSLVPGTGVGNQPQHF | TGCGCCAGCAGCTTGGTCCCCGGGACAGGGGTCGGCAATCAGCCCCAGCATTTT
TRBJ2-5 | - | TRBV11-3 | - | CASSLGASQETQYF | TGTGCCAGCAGCTTAGGGGCCTCCCAAGAGACCCAGTACTTC
TRBJ2-3 | - | TRBV7-2 | - | CASSLGQVDTDTQYF | TGTGCCAGCAGCTTAGGTCAGGTGGACACAGATACGCAGTATTTT
TRBJ1-2 | many | TRBV11-2 | TRBD1 | CASSPGGQAWGYTF | TGTGCCAGCAGCCCTGGGGGACAGGCTTGGGGCTACACCTTC
TRBJ1-6 | few | TRBV28 | - | CASLLVWGNNSPLHF | TGTGCCAGCCTACTGGTTTGGGGAAATAATTCACCCCTCCACTTT
TRBJ1-3 | many | TRBV6-1 | - | CASSMDGLYVGHTIYF | TGTGCCAGCAGTATGGATGGGCTGTATGTGGGTCACACCATATATTTT
TRBJ2-3 | - | TRBV20-1 | - | CSARAQTGDSTDTQYF | TGCAGTGCTAGAGCCCAGACTGGGGACTCCACAGATACGCAGTATTTT
TRBJ2-5 | - | TRBV7-2 | TRBD2 | CASSSSGLAGDLRYF | TGTGCCAGCAGCTCGAGTGGACTAGCGGGAGACCTACGGTACTTC
TRBJ1-1 | many | TRBV28 | - | CASSLSAGTTEAFF | TGTGCCAGCAGTTTATCGGCAGGGACCACTGAAGCTTTCTTT
TRBJ2-5 | many | TRBV19 | - | CASSIVAGRWGQETQYF | TGTGCCAGTAGTATAGTGGCAGGGAGATGGGGTCAAGAGACCCAGTACTTC
TRBJ2-4 | many | TRBV6-1 | - | CASTAKNIQYF | TGTGCCAGCACCGCCAAAAACATTCAGTACTTC